The 8 T cell receptor beta chains listed next were all sequenced from one sample in a study of human T cells and chemical hapten exposure. The sample's time point: patch test 3, about 24 weeks after DPC sensitization. Documented treatment: therapeutic diphenylcyclopropenone sensitization with weekly scalp DPC. TCRdb called the RACE reads again in MiXCR, with one record for every CDR3 protein. The sample contains roughly 64,000 distinct CDR3 sequences, approximately 10% of which appear only once. The source material was whole blood, sampled in connection with sensitization to the hapten diphenylcyclopropenone (DPC). These receptors were collected from a woman in her 30s with alopecia areata. Some clones in this sample may be carry-over from other donors' samples.

This clonotype was counted a single time. V is TRBV12-3 or TRBV12-4 and J is TRBJ1-1; no clear D gene. V was cut by 8 bases and J by 3 bases, with 7 bases left in between. This CDR3 is 11 amino acids long. CDR3 nucleotide sequence: TGTGCCAGCGGCCTCCACACTGAAGCTTTCTTT. This translates into CASGLHTEAFF.

This clonotype was observed a few times. Here the CDR3 DNA reads TGCGCCAGCAGCCAACGGGGGGAGAGGGATGAAAAACTGTTTTTT. This codes for CASSQRGERDEKLFF. The chain couples TRBV4-1 to TRBJ1-4; D is perhaps TRBD1 (5 bases). Germline loops: CDR1 MGHRA, CDR2 YSYEKL. V gave up 2 bases and J gave up 6 bases, with 13 bases separating them. This CDR3 comprises 15 residues.

There are many counts of this clonotype. The gene calls are TRBV28 and TRBJ1-1; unclear D gene. CDR1 MDHEN and CDR2 SYDVKM come from the germline V gene. The CDR3 runs to 13 residues. V lost 5 bases, J lost 6 bases, and 13 bases lay in between. The CDR3 DNA is TGTGCCAGCAGTCCCCGTACCCCCCCTGAAGCTTTCTTT. It codes for CASSPRTPPEAFF. Full variable domain (rest looked up from reference TRBV28 and TRBJ1-1): DVKVTQSSRYLVKRTGEKVFLECVQDMDHENMFWYRQDPGLGLRLIYFSYDVKMKEKGDIPEGYSVSREKKERFSLILESASTNQTSMYLCASSPRTPPEAFFGQGTRLTVV.

This clonotype has a count of ten or more. One end of the junction is discordant with germline, which a read error may explain. V is TRBV4-2 and J is TRBJ2-2; D is perhaps TRBD2 (5 bases). The CDR3 contains 13 residues. CDR1 and CDR2 (germline): LGHNA, YNFKEQ. As DNA, the CDR3 is TGTGCCAGCAGCCAAGGGAGAACCGGGGAGATGTTTTTT. This gives the protein CASSQGRTGEMFF.

A note on this clonotype: This may come from a read error, since a much larger clone is one base off. The chain uses TRBV6-2 or TRBV6-3 and TRBJ2-5; 7 bases map to TRBD1. Germline values: CDR1 MNHEY, CDR2 SVGEGT. The CDR3 has 13 residues. Trimming at V came to 6 bases and at J to 4 bases, leaving 5 bases not matched to a gene. The DNA of the CDR3 is TGTGCCAGCAGACGGACAGGTCGAGAGACCCAGTACTTC. Amino acids: CASRRTGRETQYF.

This clonotype was observed many times. This chain connects TRBV29-1 to TRBJ2-3; tentatively, D is TRBD1 or TRBD2 (6 bases each). With 7 bases removed from V and 6 bases from J, the gap between germline ends came to 11 bases. This CDR3 has 11 amino acids. Per germline, CDR1 SQVTM and CDR2 ANQGSEA. The CDR3 DNA reads as TGCAGCGGGGGGGCCGTGGATACGCAGTATTTT. Its translation: CSGGAVDTQYF.

The chain has TRBV5-1 and TRBJ2-1, with 9 bases lining up with TRBD1. Trimming took 0 bases from V and 7 from J; bases not matched to a gene: 5. The CDR3 contains 15 residues. Germline assignment: CDR1 SGHRS and CDR2 YFSETQ. In nucleotides, the CDR3 is TGCGCCAGCAGCTTGGAATCACAGGGGGCAAATGAGCAGTTCTTC. Translating it yields CASSLESQGANEQFF. Full variable domain (remainder filled in from reference TRBV5-1 and TRBJ2-1): KAGVTQTPRYLIKTRGQQVTLSCSPISGHRSVSWYQQTPGQGLQFLFEYFSETQRNKGNFPGRFSGRQFSNSRSEMNVSTLELGDSALYLCASSLESQGANEQFFGPGTRLTVL.

This clonotype was seen many times. This chain uses TRBV9 with TRBJ1-1; D might be TRBD1 (5 bases). Between the trimmed V and J ends, which lost 4 bases and 3 bases, there was a span of 16 bases. CDR1 and CDR2 from the germline V gene are SGDLS and YYNGEE. The length of the CDR3 is 15 residues. CDR3 loop: CASSPGSGYDTEAFF. The DNA of the CDR3 is TGTGCCAGCAGCCCCGGATCAGGGTACGACACTGAAGCTTTCTTT.